These 13 T cell receptor beta chains were all obtained from the same sample, sequenced in a study of Graves' ophthalmopathy and Graves' hyperthyroidism. As the template, RNA transcripts were used to amplify TCR beta CDR3 regions. The first round was an RT-PCR with HTBI primers, and the second round was a multiplex PCR. TCRdb analysed the multiplex PCR reads with MiXCR anew, one entry per CDR3 protein. The sample lists 650,000 to 900,000 distinct CDR3 sequences, roughly two fifths occurring once. Material: peripheral blood. All receptors come from an adult man with Graves' ophthalmopathy.

This clonotype appeared many times. The chain links TRBV7-9 to TRBJ1-2; 7 bases map to TRBD1. The CDR3 is 15 residues long. Germline V gene lookup returns CDR1 SEHNR and CDR2 FQNEAQ (reference sequence). V lost 4 bases, J lost 4 bases, and 9 bases stayed unmatched. The CDR3 bases are TGTGCCAGCAGCTCACCGGGACAGCCTCCCTATGGCTACACCTTC. Residues: CASSSPGQPPYGYTF.

The chain is built from TRBV7-6 and TRBJ2-7, with 8 nucleotides matching TRBD1. This CDR3 has 14 amino acids. CDR1 is SGHVS and CDR2 is FNYEAQ in the germline V gene. J was trimmed by 6 bases and V by 5 bases; bases with no gene match: 9. Written as DNA, the CDR3 is TGTGCCAGCAGCAGGACAGGGATAACCGGCGAGCAGTACTTC. Translation gives CASSRTGITGEQYF.

This clonotype was observed many times. The rearrangement joins TRBV7-9 to TRBJ2-7; D remains unclear. The V gene's germline CDR1 is SEHNR and CDR2 FQNEAQ (reference sequence). The CDR3 totals 11 residues. Between the trimmed V and J ends, which lost 5 bases and 5 bases, there was a span of 7 bases. CDR3 residues: CASSLTHEQYF. The CDR3 DNA reads TGTGCCAGCAGCCTTACCCACGAGCAGTACTTC.

This clonotype was seen a handful of times. The rearrangement joins TRBV5-1 to TRBJ2-5; D is undetermined. V was trimmed by 0 bases and J by 1 base, leaving 7 bases between them. This CDR3 is 14 amino acids long. Germline assignment: CDR1 SGHRS and CDR2 YFSETQ. This chain's CDR3 is CASSLVPPQETQYF. CDR3 bases: TGCGCCAGCAGCTTGGTTCCTCCCCAAGAGACCCAGTACTTC.

The chain has TRBV29-1 and TRBJ1-2; D gene ambiguous. This CDR3 is built from 12 residues. The germline V and J ends were trimmed by 4 bases and 8 bases, with 14 bases remaining between them. The germline CDR1 and CDR2 sequences are SQVTM and ANQGSEA. CDR3 coding DNA: TGCAGCGTTGGTATAGGGAACCAAGGCTACACCTTC. Protein product: CSVGIGNQGYTF.

The table lists this clonotype with many counts. The chain is built from TRBV15 and TRBJ1-5; D unclear. Germline lookup yields CDR1 LNHNV and CDR2 YYDKDF (reference sequence). V lost 9 bases to trimming and J lost 0 bases, with 12 bases between them. The CDR3 totals 14 residues. DNA of the CDR3: TGTGCCACTAAAGAGGGTTATAGCAATCAGCCCCAGCATTTT. It codes for CATKEGYSNQPQHF.

J is TRBJ2-7 and V is TRBV2; the match to TRBD2 covers 7 bases. The CDR3 totals 14 residues. Losses at the gene ends were 3 bases for V and 0 bases for J; bases not matched to a gene: 2. Germline V gene lookup returns CDR1 SNHLY and CDR2 FYNNEI. CDR3 sequence reads: CASSESGDSYEQYF. DNA for the CDR3: TGTGCCAGCAGTGAGAGCGGGGACTCCTACGAGCAGTACTTC. The whole variable domain, remainder taken from reference TRBV2 and TRBJ2-7, is EPEVTQTPSHQVTQMGQEVILRCVPISNHLYFYWYRQILGQKVEFLVSFYNNEISEKSEIFDDQFSVERPDGSNFTLKIRSTKLEDSAMYFCASSESGDSYEQYFGPGTRLTVT.

In regard to this clonotype: Just one base apart from a much larger clone, this may be a read error. This chain links TRBV10-3 with TRBJ1-4, with TRBD1 matching over 9 bases. The CDR3 extends over 15 amino acids. From germline, CDR1 is ENHRY and CDR2 SYGVKD. Trimming removed 5 bases from V and 7 bases from J; junction bases left unmatched: 8. The CDR3 reads CAISPSGTGSEKLFF. DNA for the CDR3: TGTGCCATCAGTCCGTCCGGGACAGGGAGTGAAAAACTGTTTTTT.

The gene calls are TRBV7-2 and TRBJ1-1; possible D gene TRBD1, 5 bases. CDR3 length: 13 amino acids. Germline V gene sequence: CDR1 SGHTA, CDR2 FQGNSA. V gave up 3 bases and J gave up 4 bases, with 9 bases separating them. The CDR3 DNA reads as TGTGCCAGCAGCTTGTCAGGGCTCACTGAAGCTTTCTTT. It specifies CASSLSGLTEAFF.

The chain uses TRBV10-3 and TRBJ1-2; TRBD1 matches 7 bases. V lost 10 bases and J lost 4; bases outside the gene matches: 27. The CDR3 runs 19 residues. From germline, CDR1 is ENHRY and CDR2 SYGVKD. The CDR3 sequence is CASGSIRDSKEKQIYGYTF. DNA of the CDR3: TGTGCCAGCGGCTCGATCCGGGACAGCAAGGAGAAGCAAATCTATGGCTACACCTTC.

This clonotype was seen only a few times. The V and J genes are TRBV20-1 and TRBJ2-7; 7 bases fit TRBD2. With 3 bases clipped from V and 6 bases from J, the junction kept 2 bases outside the gene matches. Germline V gene lookup returns CDR1 DFQATT and CDR2 SNEGSKA (reference sequence). CDR3 size: 11 residues. The CDR3 DNA is TGCAGTGCTAGGGGGGGGAGCGAGCAGTACTTC. Its protein product is CSARGGSEQYF.

This chain joins TRBV2 and TRBJ2-5; possibly TRBD1 for D (5 bases). Per the germline V gene, CDR1 is SNHLY and CDR2 is FYNNEI. The CDR3 has 20 residues. V was pared by 6 bases and J by 5 bases, with 34 bases between. CDR3 sequence: CASSQGAAVPPRYPRETQYF. CDR3 coding DNA: TGTGCCAGCAGCCAAGGGGCGGCGGTCCCCCCGAGGTATCCAAGGGAGACCCAGTACTTC.

A remark on this clonotype: Mismatch with germline at one junction end may stem from a read error. This chain connects TRBV9 to TRBJ2-7; a possible D gene is TRBD2 (5 bases). This CDR3 spans 13 amino acids. CDR1 and CDR2 (germline): SGDLS, YYNGEE. CDR3 residues: CASSLTNTGELYF. Written as DNA, the CDR3 is TGTGCCAGCAGCCTAACAAACACCGGGGAGCTGTACTTC.